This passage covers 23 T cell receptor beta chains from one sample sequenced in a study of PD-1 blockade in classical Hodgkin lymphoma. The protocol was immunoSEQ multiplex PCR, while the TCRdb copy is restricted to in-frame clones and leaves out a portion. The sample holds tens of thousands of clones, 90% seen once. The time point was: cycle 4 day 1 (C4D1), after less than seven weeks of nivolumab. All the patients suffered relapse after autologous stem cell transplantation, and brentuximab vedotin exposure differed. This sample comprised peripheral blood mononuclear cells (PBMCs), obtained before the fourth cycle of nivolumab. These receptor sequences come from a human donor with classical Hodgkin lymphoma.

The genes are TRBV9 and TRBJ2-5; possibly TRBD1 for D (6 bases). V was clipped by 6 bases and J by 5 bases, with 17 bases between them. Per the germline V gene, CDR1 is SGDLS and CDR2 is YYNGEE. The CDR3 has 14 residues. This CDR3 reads CASTTGTVQETQYF. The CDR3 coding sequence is TGTGCCAGCACCACAGGGACGGTACAGGAGACCCAGTACTTC.

The CDR3 here is CASSLFRDPSTDTQYF. In DNA form, the CDR3 reads TGTGCCAGCAGCTTGTTCCGGGACCCAAGCACAGATACGCAGTATTTT. This chain links TRBV11-3 with TRBJ2-3; D possibly uses TRBD1 or TRBD2 (5 bases each). The germline V gene has CDR1 SGHNT and CDR2 YENEEA. The CDR3 length is 16 residues. The V end was cut by 3 bases, the J end by 0 bases, with 13 bases between.

CDR3 in DNA: TGTGCCAGCAGCTTCGTTACAGAGGGGGGGTATGGCTACACCTTC. Translation: CASSFVTEGGYGYTF. The chain couples TRBV5-6 to TRBJ1-2; D perhaps matches TRBD1 (6 bases). This CDR3 region has 15 residues. V shed 2 bases and J shed 5 bases, with 16 bases lying between them. CDR1 is SGHDT and CDR2 is YYEEEE in the germline V gene.

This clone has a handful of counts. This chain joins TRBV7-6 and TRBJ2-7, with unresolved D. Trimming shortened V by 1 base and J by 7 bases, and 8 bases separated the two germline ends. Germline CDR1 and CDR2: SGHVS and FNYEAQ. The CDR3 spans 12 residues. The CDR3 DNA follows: TGTGCCAGCAGCTTAGTGGGCCTGGAGCAGTACTTC. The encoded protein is CASSLVGLEQYF.

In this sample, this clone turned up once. DNA of the CDR3: TGCGCCAGCAGCCTTCAAGGCGACAGCTTCTACGAGCAGTACTTC. Amino acid sequence: CASSLQGDSFYEQYF. The V and J genes are TRBV4-1 and TRBJ2-7, with TRBD1 as a possible D gene (5 bases). The CDR3 has 15 amino acids. Trimming took off 4 bases at V and 3 bases at J, with 16 bases between the two ends. CDR1 is MGHRA, CDR2 YSYEKL, per germline.

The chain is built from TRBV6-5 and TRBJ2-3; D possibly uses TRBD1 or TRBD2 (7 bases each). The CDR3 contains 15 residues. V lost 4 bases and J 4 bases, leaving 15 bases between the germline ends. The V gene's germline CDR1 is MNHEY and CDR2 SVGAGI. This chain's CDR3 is CASSSPQGRADTQYF. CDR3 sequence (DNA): TGTGCCAGCAGTTCCCCACAGGGGAGGGCAGATACGCAGTATTTT.

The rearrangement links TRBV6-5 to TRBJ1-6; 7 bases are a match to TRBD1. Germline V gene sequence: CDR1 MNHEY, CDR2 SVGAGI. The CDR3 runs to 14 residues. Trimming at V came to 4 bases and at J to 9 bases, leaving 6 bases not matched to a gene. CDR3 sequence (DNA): TGTGCCAGCAGTTTCGACAGGGATCGTTCACCCCTCCACTTT. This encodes CASSFDRDRSPLHF.

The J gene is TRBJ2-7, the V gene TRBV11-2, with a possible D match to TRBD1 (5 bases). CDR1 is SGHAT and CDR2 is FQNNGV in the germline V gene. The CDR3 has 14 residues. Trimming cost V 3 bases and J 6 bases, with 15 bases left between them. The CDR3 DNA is TGTGCCAGCAGCTTTAGCAGGGAAGTGGGCGAGCAGTACTTC. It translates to CASSFSREVGEQYF.

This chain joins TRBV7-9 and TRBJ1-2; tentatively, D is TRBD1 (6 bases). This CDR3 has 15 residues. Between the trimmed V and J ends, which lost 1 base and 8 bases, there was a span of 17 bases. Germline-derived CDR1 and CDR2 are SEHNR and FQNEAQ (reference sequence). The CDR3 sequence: CASSLDLWGAIGYTF. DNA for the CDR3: TGTGCCAGCAGCTTAGACTTGTGGGGGGCGATCGGCTACACCTTC.

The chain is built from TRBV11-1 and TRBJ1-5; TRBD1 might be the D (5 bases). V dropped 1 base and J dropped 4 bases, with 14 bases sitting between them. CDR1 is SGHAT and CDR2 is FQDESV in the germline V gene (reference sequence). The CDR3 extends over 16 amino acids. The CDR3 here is CASSLGAGQGNQPQHF. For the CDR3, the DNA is TGTGCCAGCAGCTTAGGGGCCGGCCAGGGAAATCAGCCCCAGCATTTT.

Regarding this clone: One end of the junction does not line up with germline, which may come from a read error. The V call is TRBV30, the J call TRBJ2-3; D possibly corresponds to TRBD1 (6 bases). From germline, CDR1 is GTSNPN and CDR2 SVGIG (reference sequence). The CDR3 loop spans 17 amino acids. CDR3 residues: CAGRGGLSYALEDTQYF. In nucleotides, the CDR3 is TGTGCCGGGAGAGGGGGTTTGAGCTATGCACTTGAAGATACGCAGTATTTT.

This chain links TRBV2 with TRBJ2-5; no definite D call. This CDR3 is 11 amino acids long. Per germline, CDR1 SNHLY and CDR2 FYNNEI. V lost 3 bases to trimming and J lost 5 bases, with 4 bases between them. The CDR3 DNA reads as TGTGCCAGCAGTGAGGAGGAGACCCAGTACTTC. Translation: CASSEEETQYF.

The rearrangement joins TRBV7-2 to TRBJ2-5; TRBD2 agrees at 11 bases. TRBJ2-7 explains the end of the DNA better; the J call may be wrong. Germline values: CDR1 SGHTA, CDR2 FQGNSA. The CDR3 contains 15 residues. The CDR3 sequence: CASSWVGTSGYEQYF. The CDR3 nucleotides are TGTGCCAGCAGCTGGGTAGGGACTAGCGGCTACGAGCAGTACTTC.

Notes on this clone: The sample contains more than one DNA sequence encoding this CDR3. CDR3 nucleotide sequence: TGTGCCAGCGGATACAGTGGCGAAGCTTTCTTT. Amino acid sequence: CASGYSGEAFF. The chain carries TRBV13 and TRBJ1-1; D unclear. The V and J ends lost 8 bases and 8 bases respectively, with 12 bases between them. CDR1 and CDR2 (germline): PRHDT, FYEKMQ (reference sequence). The CDR3 has 11 residues.

The CDR3 sequence is CASSLAGTLALTQYF. In nucleotides, the CDR3 is TGTGCCAGCAGCTTAGCGGGGACGCTGGCGCTGACGCAGTATTTT. The chain carries TRBV7-6 and TRBJ2-3; tentatively, D is TRBD1 or TRBD2 (5 bases each). The CDR3 extends over 15 amino acids. V dropped 0 bases and J dropped 9 bases, with 16 bases sitting between them. Germline-derived CDR1 and CDR2 are SGHVS and FNYEAQ.

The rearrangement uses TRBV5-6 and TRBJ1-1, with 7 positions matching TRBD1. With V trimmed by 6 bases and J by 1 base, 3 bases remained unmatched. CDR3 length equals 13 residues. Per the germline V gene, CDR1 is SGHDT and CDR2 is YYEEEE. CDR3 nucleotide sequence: TGTGCCAGCACAAGGACAGGGAACACTGAAGCTTTCTTT. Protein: CASTRTGNTEAFF.

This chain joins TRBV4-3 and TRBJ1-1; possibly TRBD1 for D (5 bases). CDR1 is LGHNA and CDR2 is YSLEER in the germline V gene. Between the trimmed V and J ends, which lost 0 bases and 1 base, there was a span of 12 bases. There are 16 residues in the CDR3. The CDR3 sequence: CASSQDLGQGNTEAFF. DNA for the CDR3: TGCGCCAGCAGCCAAGATTTGGGGCAGGGGAACACTGAAGCTTTCTTT.

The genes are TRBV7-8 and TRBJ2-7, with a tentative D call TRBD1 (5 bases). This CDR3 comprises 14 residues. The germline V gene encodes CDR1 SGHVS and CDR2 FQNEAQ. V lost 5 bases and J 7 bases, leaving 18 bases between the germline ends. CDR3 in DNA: TGTGCCAGCAGCGACCCCCGCAGGGCTCGGGAGCAGTACTTC. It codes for CASSDPRRAREQYF.

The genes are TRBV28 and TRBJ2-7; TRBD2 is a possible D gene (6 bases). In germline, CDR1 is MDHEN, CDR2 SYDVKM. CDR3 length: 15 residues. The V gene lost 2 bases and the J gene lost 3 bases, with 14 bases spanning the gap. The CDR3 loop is CASSLGGVRNYEQYF. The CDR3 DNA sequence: TGTGCCAGCAGTTTAGGCGGGGTTCGGAACTACGAGCAGTACTTC.

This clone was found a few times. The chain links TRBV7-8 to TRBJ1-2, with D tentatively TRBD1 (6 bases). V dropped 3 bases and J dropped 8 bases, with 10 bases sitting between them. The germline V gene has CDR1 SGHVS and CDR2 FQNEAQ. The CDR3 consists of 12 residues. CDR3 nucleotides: TGTGCCAGCAGCTTCACAGGGTGGGGCTACACCTTC. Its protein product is CASSFTGWGYTF.

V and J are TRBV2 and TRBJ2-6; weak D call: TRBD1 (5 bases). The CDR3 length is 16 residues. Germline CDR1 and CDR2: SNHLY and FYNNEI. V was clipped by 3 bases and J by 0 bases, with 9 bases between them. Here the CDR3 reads CASSDQGPSGANVLTF. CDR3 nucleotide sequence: TGTGCCAGCAGTGATCAGGGTCCCTCTGGGGCCAACGTCCTGACTTTC.

CDR3 loop: CASSLTGGPQETQYF. The CDR3 DNA follows: TGTGCCAGCAGCTTAACCGGGGGGCCCCAAGAGACCCAGTACTTC. The chain employs TRBV13 and TRBJ2-5; tentative D call: TRBD2 (7 bases). This CDR3 has 15 residues. Per the germline V gene, CDR1 is PRHDT and CDR2 is FYEKMQ (reference sequence). With 2 bases removed from V and 1 base from J, the gap between germline ends came to 11 bases.

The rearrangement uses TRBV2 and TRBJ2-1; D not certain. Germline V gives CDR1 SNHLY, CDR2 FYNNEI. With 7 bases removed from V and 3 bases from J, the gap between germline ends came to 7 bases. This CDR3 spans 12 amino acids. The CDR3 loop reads CASTGLYNEQFF. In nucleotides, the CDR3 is TGTGCCAGCACGGGTCTCTACAATGAGCAGTTCTTC.